This T cell receptor beta chain was identified in a study of CXCR3-negative and CXCR3-positive naive CD8 T cells. Findings and caveats of the study: The TRB CDR3s that CXCR3-positive naive cells carried were more hydrophobic than those of CXCR3-negative naive cells. Naive CXCR3-negative and CXCR3-positive cells had similar TRBV-TRBJ usage; memory differed. Diversity in memory CD8+ cells fell much lower than the comparably high levels seen in both naive subsets.

The CDR3 extends over 17 amino acids. A word on this clonotype: Its antigen is not identified.

Libraries of TRB cDNA were made by 5' RACE and carried UMIs. TCRdb re-called the 5' RACE reads and gives one entry per CDR3 protein, without DNA. Its table records around 150,000 distinct CDR3 sequences. The study sorted every CD8+ T cell subset in triplicate at 270,000 or so cells each. This clonotype was sampled from a human donor in good health. Some clones in this sample may be carry-over from other donors' samples. V gene TRBV12-3 or TRBV12-4 combines with J gene TRBJ2-1; TCRdb designates TRBD1, a call that cannot be tested without DNA. What was sequenced was naive CXCR3+ CD8+ T cells from blood. Described subset: CD45RO-CCR7+CD27+CD95- naive CD8+ T cells expressing CXCR3 (TNR3+). CDR3 amino acids: CASSRGPSGSPYNEQFF.